This paragraph reports one T cell receptor (beta chain). Its antigen is currently unknown. These data originate in a study of Ad26.COV2.S vaccination and SARS-CoV-2 variants. Across the study: A COV1001 Ad26.COV2.S trial-arm participant provided the sample. Ad26.COV2.S, an intramuscular injection, was given once or twice 56 days apart.

The sample's treatment: about 20 received Ad26.COV2.S at low or high dose, single or two shots; 5 received placebo; per-sample allocation not given. Vaccine and placebo recipients were sampled on day 63 after the first injection. Vaccination employed an Ad26 vector expressing the Wuhan-strain SARS-CoV-2 spike. Method: immunoSEQ multiplex PCR; TCRdb's copy keeps in-frame clones and lacks some. The profile covers fewer than 400,000 clones, with around four fifths appearing a single time and 2% to 2.5% taken by the ten largest. Trimming stripped 5 bases from V and 4 bases from J, with 9 bases between. CDR1 and CDR2 from the germline V gene are SGHTA and FQGTGA. The CDR3 has 13 residues. Findings and caveats of the study: The breadth of spike-specific CD8+ and CD4+ T cell responses after vaccination was reportedly substantial.

This sequence joins TRBV7-3 and TRBJ1-5; D ambiguous. Specimen: peripheral blood, collected in a trial of Ad26.COV2.S vaccine versus placebo. This sequence was found in a person between 18 and 60 years old who received the Ad26.COV2.S COVID-19 vaccine or a placebo. CDR3 coding DNA: TGTGCCAGCAGCCCTGGATATAATCAGCCCCAGCATTTT. It encodes CASSPGYNQPQHF. The whole variable domain, remainder taken from reference TRBV7-3 and TRBJ1-5, is GAGVSQTPSNKVTEKGKYVELRCDPISGHTALYWYRQSLGQGPEFLIYFQGTGAADDSGLPNDRFFAVRPEGSVSTLKIQRTERGDSAVYLCASSPGYNQPQHFGDGTRLSIL.